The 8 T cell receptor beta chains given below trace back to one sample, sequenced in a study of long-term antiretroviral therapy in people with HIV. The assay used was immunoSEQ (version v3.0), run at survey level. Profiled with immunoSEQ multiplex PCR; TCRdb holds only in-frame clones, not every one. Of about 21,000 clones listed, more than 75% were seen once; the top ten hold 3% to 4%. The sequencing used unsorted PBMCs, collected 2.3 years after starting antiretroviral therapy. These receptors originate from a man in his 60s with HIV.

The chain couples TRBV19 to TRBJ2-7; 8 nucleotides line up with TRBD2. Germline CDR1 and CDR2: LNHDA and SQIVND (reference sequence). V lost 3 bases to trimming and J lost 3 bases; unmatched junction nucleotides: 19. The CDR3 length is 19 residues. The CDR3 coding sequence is TGTGCCAGTAGTATCAATACCCGCGGAGCGGGGGCACGAGGCTACGAGCAGTACTTC. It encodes CASSINTRGAGARGYEQYF.

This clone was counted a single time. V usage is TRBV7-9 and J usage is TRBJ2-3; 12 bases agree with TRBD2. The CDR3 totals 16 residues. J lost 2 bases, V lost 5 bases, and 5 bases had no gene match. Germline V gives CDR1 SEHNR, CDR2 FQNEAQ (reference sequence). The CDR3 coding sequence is TGTGCCAGCAGCGCCCGACTAGCGGGAGACACAGATACGCAGTATTTT. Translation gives CASSARLAGDTDTQYF.

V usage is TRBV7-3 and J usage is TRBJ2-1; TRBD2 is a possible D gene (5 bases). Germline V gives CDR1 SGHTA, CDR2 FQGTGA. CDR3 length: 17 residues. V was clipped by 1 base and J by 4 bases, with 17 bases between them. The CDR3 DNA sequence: TGTGCCAGCAGCTTAAACGTGGCGGGCACGGTGTACAATGAGCAGTTCTTC. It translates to CASSLNVAGTVYNEQFF.

The CDR3, as DNA: TGTGCCAGCAGCAAAGTGTTGCGGCGACCGGAGACCCAGTACTTC. Amino acids: CASSKVLRRPETQYF. The gene calls are TRBV21-1 and TRBJ2-5; TRBD2, the table's D call, lacks a check against the DNA. TRBV21-1 is designated a pseudogene. The CDR3 is 15 residues long.

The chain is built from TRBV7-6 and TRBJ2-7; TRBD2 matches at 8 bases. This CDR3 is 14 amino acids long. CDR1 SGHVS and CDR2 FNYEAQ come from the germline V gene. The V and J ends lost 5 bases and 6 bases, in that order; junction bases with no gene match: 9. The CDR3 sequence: CASSRGLGLVEQYF. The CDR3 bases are TGTGCCAGCAGCCGGGGACTAGGTCTGGTCGAGCAGTACTTC.

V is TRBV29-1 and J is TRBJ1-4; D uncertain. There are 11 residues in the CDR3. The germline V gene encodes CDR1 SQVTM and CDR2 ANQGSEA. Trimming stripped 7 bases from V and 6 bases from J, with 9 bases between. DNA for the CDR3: TGCAGCGGTGGACTCCATGAAAAACTGTTTTTT. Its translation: CSGGLHEKLFF.

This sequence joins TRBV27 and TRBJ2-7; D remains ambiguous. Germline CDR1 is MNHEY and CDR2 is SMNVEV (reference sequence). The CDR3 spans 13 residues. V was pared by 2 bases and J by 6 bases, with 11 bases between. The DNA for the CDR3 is TGTGCCAGCAGTTTACTGAATATCGGCGAGCAGTACTTC. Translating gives CASSLLNIGEQYF.

The CDR3 region is CASSLGAGQGYEQYF. The CDR3 region has the DNA TGTGCCAGCAGCTTAGGAGCGGGACAGGGCTACGAGCAGTACTTC. The chain links TRBV7-6 to TRBJ2-7, with 9 bases aligning to TRBD1. Germline V gene lookup returns CDR1 SGHVS and CDR2 FNYEAQ. The CDR3 has 15 amino acids. V shed 1 base and J 3 bases; nucleotides not matched to a gene: 4.